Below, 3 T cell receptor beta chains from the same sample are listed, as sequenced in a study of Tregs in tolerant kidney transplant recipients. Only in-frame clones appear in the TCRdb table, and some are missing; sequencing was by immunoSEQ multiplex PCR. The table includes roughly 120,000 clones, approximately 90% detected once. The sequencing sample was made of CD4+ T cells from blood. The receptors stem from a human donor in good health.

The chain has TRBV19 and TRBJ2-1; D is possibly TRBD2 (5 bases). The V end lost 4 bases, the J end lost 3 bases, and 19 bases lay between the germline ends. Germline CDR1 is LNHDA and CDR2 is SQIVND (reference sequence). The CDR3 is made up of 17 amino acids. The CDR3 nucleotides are TGTGCCAGTAGTAGAGGGTGGGCCCCGAACTTCTACAATGAGCAGTTCTTC. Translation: CASSRGWAPNFYNEQFF.

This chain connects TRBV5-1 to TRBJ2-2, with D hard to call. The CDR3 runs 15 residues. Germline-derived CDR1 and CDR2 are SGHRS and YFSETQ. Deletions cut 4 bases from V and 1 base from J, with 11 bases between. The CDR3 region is CASSKIQENTGELFF. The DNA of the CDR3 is TGCGCCAGCAGCAAAATCCAGGAGAACACCGGGGAGCTGTTTTTT.

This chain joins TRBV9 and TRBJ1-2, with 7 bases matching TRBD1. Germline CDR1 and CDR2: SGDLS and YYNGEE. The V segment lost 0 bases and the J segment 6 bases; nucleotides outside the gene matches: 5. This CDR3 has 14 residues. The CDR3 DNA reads TGTGCCAGCAGCGTAGTCGGGCAGGGGGATGGCTACACCTTC. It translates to CASSVVGQGDGYTF.